The 32 T cell receptor beta chains in this list originate from one sample, sequenced in a study of shared clonotypes between healthy human individuals. Data came from immunoSEQ multiplex PCR; TCRdb stores just in-frame clones and leaves some out. The profile shows over a million clones, 78% of them singletons. Sequenced sample: memory CD4+ T cells from PBMCs. Subset of the sample: CD45RA-negative fraction. The receptors derive from a man younger than 35 in good health. Some clones in this sample may be carry-over from other donors' samples.

This chain joins TRBV5-6 and TRBJ1-2, with D perhaps TRBD1 (5 bases). Deletions cut 2 bases from V and 12 bases from J, with 14 bases between. The CDR3 contains 12 residues. Germline values: CDR1 SGHDT, CDR2 YYEEEE. The CDR3 loop is CASSFSKGTHTF. CDR3 nucleotides: TGTGCCAGCAGCTTTTCTAAGGGGACCCACACCTTC.

This clone was seen at least ten times. This chain links TRBV7-3 with TRBJ2-1, with D tentatively TRBD1 or TRBD2 (5 bases each). Trimming removed 5 bases at V and 8 bases at J, with 13 bases between. From germline, CDR1 is SGHTA and CDR2 FQGTGA. This CDR3 has 13 amino acids. This CDR3 is CASSIDPGHEQFF. The CDR3 DNA is TGTGCCAGCAGCATTGACCCGGGACATGAGCAGTTCTTC. Drawing the rest from reference TRBV7-3 and TRBJ2-1, the complete variable domain is GAGVSQTPSNKVTEKGKYVELRCDPISGHTALYWYRQSLGQGPEFLIYFQGTGAADDSGLPNDRFFAVRPEGSVSTLKIQRTERGDSAVYLCASSIDPGHEQFFGPGTRLTVL.

V gene TRBV29-1 combines with J gene TRBJ2-2, with a tentative D call TRBD2 (6 bases). Germline CDR1 SQVTM, CDR2 ANQGSEA. This CDR3 has 13 residues. Trimming stripped 6 bases from V and 5 bases from J, with 13 bases between. The CDR3 sequence is CSVAQGGTGELFF. For the CDR3, the DNA is TGCAGCGTAGCTCAGGGAGGTACCGGGGAGCTGTTTTTT.

The CDR3 DNA is TGCGCCAGCAGCTTCATCCGGACCGGGGAGGGAGGGACTGAAGCTTTCTTT. It specifies CASSFIRTGEGGTEAFF. The J gene is TRBJ1-1, the V gene TRBV5-1; D call uncertain. The germline V and J ends were trimmed by 2 bases and 5 bases, with 22 bases remaining between them. Germline V gene sequence: CDR1 SGHRS, CDR2 YFSETQ. This CDR3 has 17 amino acids.

The chain joins TRBV7-9 to TRBJ1-5; weak D call: TRBD1 (6 bases). The ends were cut back, 4 bases at V and 2 bases at J, with 12 bases in the middle. The CDR3 runs 15 residues. Germline V gene lookup returns CDR1 SEHNR and CDR2 FQNEAQ (reference sequence). The CDR3 region is CASSSTGRGNQPQHF. CDR3 nucleotide sequence: TGTGCCAGCAGCTCGACAGGAAGGGGCAATCAGCCCCAGCATTTT.

The chain combines TRBV6-6 with TRBJ2-2; D gene unclear. This CDR3 has 15 residues. Germline lookup yields CDR1 MNHNY and CDR2 SVGAGI (reference sequence). V was clipped by 6 bases and J by 2 bases, with 13 bases between them. CDR3 sequence: CASRIGLHNTGELFF. In nucleotides, the CDR3 is TGTGCCAGCAGAATCGGGCTACATAACACCGGGGAGCTGTTTTTT.

The chain couples TRBV11-2 to TRBJ2-1, with D unclear. The germline V gene has CDR1 SGHAT and CDR2 FQNNGV. The CDR3 loop spans 13 amino acids. V lost 5 bases, J lost 9 bases, and 14 bases lay in between. The DNA of the CDR3 is TGTGCCAGCAGCCACGGCCCGGCACTTGAGCAGTTCTTC. This translates into CASSHGPALEQFF.

The rearrangement joins TRBV28 to TRBJ1-3; D is ambiguous. The ends were cut back, 4 bases at V and 2 bases at J, with 6 bases in the middle. Germline CDR1 is MDHEN and CDR2 is SYDVKM. CDR3 length equals 13 residues. Here the CDR3 DNA reads TGTGCCAGCAGTTCCGCACCTGGAAACACCATATATTTT. It is translated as CASSSAPGNTIYF.

V is TRBV30 and J is TRBJ1-2; no reliable D call. This CDR3 has 13 residues. Between the trimmed V and J ends, which lost 8 bases and 7 bases, there was a span of 20 bases. Per the germline V gene, CDR1 is GTSNPN and CDR2 is SVGIG (reference sequence). This CDR3 reads CARVDGPLFGYTF. In nucleotides, the CDR3 is TGTGCCCGGGTTGACGGACCCCTCTTTGGCTACACCTTC.

V is TRBV7-2 and J is TRBJ2-1, with TRBD2 identical over 8 bases. The V and J ends lost 0 bases and 3 bases, in that order; junction bases with no gene match: 4. This CDR3 has 16 residues. Per the germline V gene, CDR1 is SGHTA and CDR2 is FQGNSA. The DNA of the CDR3 is TGTGCCAGCAGCTTAGCGCGCGGGGGGATCTACAATGAGCAGTTCTTC. It is translated as CASSLARGGIYNEQFF.

This chain links TRBV28 with TRBJ1-2, with TRBD1 as a possible D gene (6 bases). The CDR3 loop spans 13 amino acids. The germline gives CDR1 MDHEN, CDR2 SYDVKM. Trimming took off 3 bases at V and 7 bases at J, with 12 bases between the two ends. The CDR3 DNA reads as TGTGCCAGCAGTTTTGGGGGGGCCGGTGGCTACACCTTC. Translating gives CASSFGGAGGYTF.

CDR3 loop: CASSLSGRGPDTQYF. The CDR3 nucleotides are TGTGCCAGCAGCTTAAGCGGGAGGGGCCCAGATACGCAGTATTTT. This sequence joins TRBV7-3 and TRBJ2-3, with TRBD2 matching over 9 bases. Germline V gene data show CDR1 as SGHTA and CDR2 as FQGTGA. After removal of 1 base from V and 4 bases from J, the junction contained 3 bases not matched to a gene. This CDR3 contains 15 residues.

Concerning this clone itself: This likely traces to a read error, being one base from a far larger clone. The rearrangement uses TRBV30 and TRBJ1-1, with D maybe TRBD1 (5 bases). The ends were cut back, 4 bases at V and 7 bases at J, with 16 bases in the middle. This CDR3 is built from 13 residues. Germline CDR1 is GTSNPN and CDR2 is SVGIG (reference sequence). The CDR3 DNA reads TGTGCCTGGACCAGGCAGAATGACAGTGAAGCTTTCTTT. The encoded protein is CAWTRQNDSEAFF.

The rearrangement joins TRBV5-1 to TRBJ2-7; TRBD2 matches at 13 bases. With 0 bases clipped from V and 6 bases from J, the junction kept 3 bases outside the gene matches. The CDR3 sequence is 15 residues long. Germline-derived CDR1 and CDR2 are SGHRS and YFSETQ. The CDR3 here is CASSLGGLAGSEQYF. DNA for the CDR3: TGCGCCAGCAGCTTGGGGGGACTAGCGGGAAGCGAGCAGTACTTC.

This clone showed up just a few times. The chain carries TRBV5-1 and TRBJ2-1, with TRBD2 identical over 14 bases. With V trimmed by 3 bases and J by 9 bases, 5 bases remained unmatched. CDR3 size: 15 residues. CDR1 and CDR2 from the germline V gene are SGHRS and YFSETQ. The CDR3 spells CASSWGLAGEGEQFF. The CDR3 DNA follows: TGCGCCAGCAGCTGGGGACTAGCGGGAGAGGGTGAGCAGTTCTTC.

The chain employs TRBV11-1 and TRBJ2-5, with D maybe TRBD1 (7 bases). V dropped 5 bases and J dropped 2 bases, with 18 bases sitting between them. The CDR3 sequence is 16 residues long. Germline values: CDR1 SGHAT, CDR2 FQDESV (reference sequence). CDR3 bases: TGTGCCAGCAGCACCTTCGGACCAGGGGGGCAAGAGACCCAGTACTTC. This translates into CASSTFGPGGQETQYF.

The genes are TRBV2 and TRBJ2-5; D not certain. The CDR3 sequence is 13 residues long. Germline CDR1 reads SNHLY; CDR2 reads FYNNEI. Trimming removed 3 bases at V and 7 bases at J, with 12 bases between. The CDR3 spells CASSEAVGGTQYF. The CDR3 DNA follows: TGTGCCAGCAGTGAGGCGGTAGGTGGGACCCAGTACTTC.

The chain couples TRBV29-1 to TRBJ2-7, with D maybe TRBD1 (6 bases). Germline values: CDR1 SQVTM, CDR2 ANQGSEA. The V end lost 4 bases, the J end lost 3 bases, and 10 bases lay between the germline ends. The CDR3 totals 12 residues. The CDR3 protein is CSVVLRGYEQYF. CDR3 in DNA: TGCAGCGTTGTGCTCAGGGGCTACGAGCAGTACTTC.

This clone was seen repeatedly, ten times or more. V gene TRBV15 combines with J gene TRBJ2-7; 8 bases fit TRBD1. The CDR3 is made up of 16 amino acids. V was pared by 1 base and J by 0 bases, with 5 bases of the junction left unmatched. Germline CDR1 and CDR2: LNHNV and YYDKDF (reference sequence). CDR3 DNA: TGTGCCACCAGCAGAGCCTACAGGGGGAGCTCCTACGAGCAGTACTTC. Encoded protein: CATSRAYRGSSYEQYF.

The chain employs TRBV28 and TRBJ1-2, with D perhaps TRBD1 (5 bases). The CDR3 has 14 amino acids. The V gene lost 3 bases and the J gene lost 5 bases, with 13 bases spanning the gap. Looked up from germline, CDR1 is MDHEN and CDR2 is SYDVKM. CDR3 sequence (DNA): TGTGCCAGCAGTTTGGGGGACGCCTCGTATGGCTACACCTTC. Protein: CASSLGDASYGYTF.

Here the CDR3 DNA reads TGTGCCAGCAGTTTAGGAGCGGGCAGGGGGTCCTACGAGCAGTACTTC. Translating it yields CASSLGAGRGSYEQYF. The chain couples TRBV28 to TRBJ2-7; TRBD1 is a possible D gene (7 bases). Germline CDR1 reads MDHEN; CDR2 reads SYDVKM. This CDR3 region has 16 residues. The V gene lost 2 bases and the J gene lost 1 base, with 15 bases spanning the gap.

The table lists this clone with a count of one. The CDR3 protein is CASSLYRDRSYEQYF. The CDR3 nucleotides are TGTGCCAGCAGCTTATACCGGGACAGATCCTACGAGCAGTACTTC. This chain links TRBV7-8 with TRBJ2-7; 7 positions match TRBD1. The V segment lost 2 bases and the J segment 1 base; nucleotides outside the gene matches: 5. Germline V gene data show CDR1 as SGHVS and CDR2 as FQNEAQ. The CDR3 sequence is 15 residues long. The whole variable domain, remainder taken from reference TRBV7-8 and TRBJ2-7, is GAGVSQSPRYKVAKRGQDVALRCDPISGHVSLFWYQQALGQGPEFLTYFQNEAQLDKSGLPSDRFFAERPEGSVSTLKIQRTQQEDSAVYLCASSLYRDRSYEQYFGPGTRLTVT.

For this clone: The same CDR3 arises from other DNA sequences in this sample as well. J is TRBJ2-2 and V is TRBV18; D is undetermined. The germline V gene encodes CDR1 KGHSH and CDR2 LQKENI. Trimming took off 3 bases at V and 0 bases at J, with 8 bases between the two ends. The CDR3 runs to 15 residues. CDR3 nucleotides: TGTGCCAGCTCACCGCGACAAGCGAACACCGGGGAGCTGTTTTTT. Its translation: CASSPRQANTGELFF.

This clone was observed once. V and J are TRBV7-9 and TRBJ2-5, with 8 positions matching TRBD1. From germline, CDR1 is SEHNR and CDR2 FQNEAQ (reference sequence). The CDR3 consists of 16 residues. Germline trimming cut 0 bases from V and 3 bases from J; bases unmatched to any gene: 6. Here the CDR3 reads CASSLAPGQGKETQYF. The DNA of the CDR3 is TGTGCCAGCAGCTTAGCCCCCGGACAGGGAAAAGAGACCCAGTACTTC.

This clone was observed a few times. The rearrangement joins TRBV28 to TRBJ2-4; D gene ambiguous. Trimming took 11 bases from V and 1 from J, leaving 24 bases between them. The CDR3 extends over 17 amino acids. Per germline, CDR1 MDHEN and CDR2 SYDVKM. CDR3 bases: TGTGCCCCGGACGGCCGAAGCCTCCTGGGGGCCAAAAACATTCAGTACTTC. This sequence encodes CAPDGRSLLGAKNIQYF.

The V call is TRBV5-1, the J call TRBJ2-1; D gene unclear. V shed 0 bases and J shed 8 bases, with 9 bases lying between them. CDR3 length equals 13 residues. CDR1 is SGHRS, CDR2 YFSETQ, per germline. In DNA, the CDR3 is TGCGCCAGCAGCTTGGGTGCCTTGGATGAGCAGTTCTTC. This sequence encodes CASSLGALDEQFF.

This chain joins TRBV27 and TRBJ2-5, with D possibly matching TRBD2 (7 bases). Germline V gene data show CDR1 as MNHEY and CDR2 as SMNVEV (reference sequence). Trimming removed 4 bases from V and 4 bases from J, with 19 bases in between. This CDR3 is built from 16 residues. DNA for the CDR3: TGTGCCAGCAGTTCACCCGCCCGGGGGGCGCGAGAGACCCAGTACTTC. This codes for CASSSPARGARETQYF.

This chain connects TRBV6-1 to TRBJ2-7; 10 nucleotides line up with TRBD1. Germline trimming cut 8 bases from V and 3 bases from J; bases unmatched to any gene: 7. The V gene's germline CDR1 is MNHNS and CDR2 SASEGT. The CDR3 loop spans 14 amino acids. DNA of the CDR3: TGTGCCAGCTATCCTAGGACAGGGGGCTACGAGCAGTACTTC. This translates into CASYPRTGGYEQYF.

This clone was observed a few times. The chain carries TRBV19 and TRBJ1-2, with TRBD1 matching 8 bases. J was trimmed by 6 bases and V by 4 bases; bases with no gene match: 4. This CDR3 has 13 amino acids. Germline V gene sequence: CDR1 LNHDA, CDR2 SQIVND (reference sequence). This CDR3 reads CASSTAGGNGYTF. The CDR3 DNA sequence: TGTGCCAGTAGTACGGCAGGGGGCAATGGCTACACCTTC. Full variable domain (outside the CDR3, taken from reference TRBV19 and TRBJ1-2): DGGITQSPKYLFRKEGQNVTLSCEQNLNHDAMYWYRQDPGQGLRLIYYSQIVNDFQKGDIAEGYSVSREKKESFPLTVTSAQKNPTAFYLCASSTAGGNGYTFGSGTRLTVV.

The rearrangement joins TRBV2 to TRBJ2-5, with 12 bases fitting TRBD2. The germline V gene encodes CDR1 SNHLY and CDR2 FYNNEI. J gave up 1 base and V 6 bases, and 12 bases lay outside the gene matches. This CDR3 contains 18 residues. The CDR3 loop is CASSTRLAGAGTQETQYF. The CDR3 DNA is TGTGCCAGCAGCACCAGACTAGCGGGAGCTGGGACCCAAGAGACCCAGTACTTC.

The CDR3 here is CATKQAQGANVLTF. CDR3 DNA sequence: TGTGCCACTAAACAGGCCCAGGGGGCCAACGTCCTGACTTTC. V is TRBV28 and J is TRBJ2-6, with D possibly TRBD1 on 5 matching bases. Per the germline V gene, CDR1 is MDHEN and CDR2 is SYDVKM. V gave up 10 bases and J gave up 4 bases, with 14 bases separating them. The CDR3 has 14 residues.

The V and J genes are TRBV19 and TRBJ1-3; no clear D gene. This CDR3 comprises 14 residues. Trimming left V 6 bases short and J 1 base short, with 10 bases between. The germline V gene encodes CDR1 LNHDA and CDR2 SQIVND (reference sequence). The CDR3 reads CASRSGASGNTIYF. CDR3 in DNA: TGTGCCAGTAGGTCAGGAGCTTCTGGAAACACCATATATTTT.